The rows below give T cell receptor beta chains drawn from one sample of a study of technical replicates of blood from a handful of donors. The data were produced by immunoSEQ multiplex PCR, yet TCRdb's version contains in-frame clones alone and is incomplete. The sample includes tens of thousands of clones, 98% of them seen just once. The sample taken for sequencing was T cells isolated from PBMCs. The source of these receptors is a human donor in good health. Both conserved end residues are part of each CDR3. A D gene is named only where the DNA matches it firmly. A row's size may be missing; if present it is once, few, many or a size class.

TRBJ2-7 TRBV7-9 - - CASSLASGNEQYF TGTGCCAGCAGCTTAGCTTCCGGGAACGAGCAGTACTTC
TRBJ1-5 TRBV30 - - CAWSKQPGRAYQPQHF TGTGCCTGGAGTAAGCAACCAGGGAGGGCTTATCAGCCCCAGCATTTT
TRBJ2-7 TRBV6-5 - - CATGVSYEQYF TGTGCCACGGGGGTTTCCTACGAGCAGTACTTC
TRBJ2-7 TRBV29-1 TRBD1 - CSVRDRSWYEQYF TGCAGCGTGCGGGACAGGAGCTGGTACGAGCAGTACTTC
TRBJ2-7 TRBV5-6 - - CASSVGGVPYEQYF TGTGCCAGCAGCGTCGGGGGAGTGCCCTACGAGCAGTACTTC
TRBJ2-1 TRBV7-7 TRBD2 - CASSLGLAGNNEQFF TGTGCTAGCAGTTTGGGGCTAGCGGGAAACAATGAGCAGTTCTTC
TRBJ1-5 TRBV7-2 TRBD1 - CASRFPGQGANQPQHF TGTGCCAGCAGATTCCCGGGACAGGGGGCCAATCAGCCCCAGCATTTT
TRBJ1-2 TRBV19 TRBD1 - CASTTPGQYYGYTF TGTGCCAGTACCACCCCGGGACAGTACTATGGCTACACCTTC
TRBJ1-5 TRBV2 TRBD1 - CASRSRGNQPQHF TGTGCCAGCAGGAGCAGGGGGAATCAGCCCCAGCATTTT
TRBJ2-7 TRBV4-3 - - CASSQTVTGSEQYF TGCGCCAGCAGCCAGACAGTGACAGGCAGCGAGCAGTACTTC
TRBJ1-5 TRBV2 TRBD1 - CASRWGQNSNQPQHF TGTGCCAGCAGGTGGGGACAGAATAGCAATCAGCCCCAGCATTTT
TRBJ2-7 TRBV27 - once CASSFDRSNEQYF TGTGCCAGCAGCTTCGACAGGTCCAACGAGCAGTACTTC
TRBJ1-2 TRBV7-9 - - CASSSQSRGRILYGYTF TGTGCCAGCAGCTCCCAATCCAGGGGACGGATTCTATATGGCTACACCTTC
TRBJ1-1 TRBV21-1 - - CASSKGSGRAEAFF TGTGCCAGCAGCAAAGGGTCCGGGAGGGCTGAAGCTTTCTTT
TRBJ1-5 TRBV5-4 TRBD1 - CASSLDRGRGQPQHF TGTGCCAGCAGCTTGGACAGGGGGCGCGGGCAGCCCCAGCATTTT
TRBJ2-1 TRBV9 - - CASSPDRNEQFF TGTGCCAGCAGCCCAGACAGGAATGAGCAGTTCTTC
TRBJ2-1 TRBV5-4 - - CASSDRLSSSYNEQFF TGTGCCAGCAGCGACAGGTTGAGTTCTTCCTACAATGAGCAGTTCTTC
TRBJ1-2 TRBV18 - - CASSPSREANYGYTF TGTGCCAGCTCACCATCCAGGGAAGCTAACTATGGCTACACCTTC
TRBJ2-1 TRBV10-3 - - CAISESLQSGEQFF TGTGCCATCAGTGAGTCCTTGCAGTCGGGGGAGCAGTTCTTC
TRBJ2-7 TRBV5-6 TRBD2 - CASSLGAPAGEQYF TGTGCCAGCAGCTTGGGGGCACCAGCGGGGGAGCAGTACTTC
TRBJ1-5 TRBV7-8 - once CASSRGRGGLGNQPQHF TGTGCCAGCAGCCGTGGGAGGGGAGGATTGGGCAATCAGCCCCAGCATTTT
TRBJ2-1 TRBV27 - - CASSLYRYNEQFF TGTGCCAGCAGTTTATACAGGTACAATGAGCAGTTCTTC
TRBJ2-2 TRBV4-1 - - CASSQIGMGTGKTTGELFF TGCGCCAGCAGCCAAATCGGGATGGGTACAGGGAAGACCACCGGGGAGCTGTTTTTT
TRBJ1-5 TRBV19 - - CASKTHRSNQPQHF TGTGCCAGTAAAACACACCGTAGCAATCAGCCCCAGCATTTT
TRBJ1-2 TRBV9 TRBD1 once CASSPNLRTGEGYTF TGTGCCAGCAGCCCAAACCTTAGGACAGGGGAAGGCTACACCTTC
TRBJ2-6 TRBV5-1 TRBD1 - CASSDRGAGANVLTF TGCGCCAGCAGCGACAGGGGAGCCGGGGCCAACGTCCTGACTTTC
TRBJ2-3 TRBV5-1 TRBD2 - CASRGWRAGGRDTQYF TGCGCCAGCAGAGGATGGAGAGCGGGAGGAAGGGATACGCAGTATTTT
TRBJ2-1 TRBV7-3 - - CASSLNPWGASAEQFF TGTGCCAGCAGCTTAAACCCTTGGGGCGCGTCTGCTGAGCAGTTCTTC
TRBJ2-1 TRBV5-1 TRBD1 - CASTWAGGAREQFF TGCGCCAGCACCTGGGCAGGGGGCGCGAGGGAGCAGTTCTTC
TRBJ2-2 TRBV14 - - CASSQVPTGELFF TGTGCCAGCAGCCAAGTTCCAACCGGGGAGCTGTTTTTT
TRBJ2-3 TRBV6-5 - - CASSYHSTDTQYF TGTGCCAGCAGTTACCATAGCACAGATACGCAGTATTTT
TRBJ1-1 TRBV6-1 - - CASSVEGFATEAFF TGTGCCAGCAGTGTGGAGGGGTTTGCCACTGAAGCTTTCTTT
TRBJ2-2 TRBV28 TRBD1 - CASGSIWGQGNTGELFF TGTGCCAGCGGAAGTATATGGGGACAGGGGAACACCGGGGAGCTGTTTTTT
TRBJ2-7 TRBV4-2 - - CASSPIEGGGGDYEQYF TGTGCCAGCAGCCCGATAGAGGGCGGCGGAGGGGACTACGAGCAGTACTTC
TRBJ2-7 TRBV7-3 - - CASSLSSSYEQYF TGTGCCAGCAGCTTATCTAGCTCCTACGAGCAGTACTTC
TRBJ2-5 TRBV11-2 TRBD1 - CASSFLDRGGETQYF TGTGCCAGCAGCTTCCTAGACAGGGGAGGAGAGACCCAGTACTTC
TRBJ2-1 TRBV6-6 TRBD2 - CASSPPSGRENEQFF TGTGCCAGCAGTCCCCCTAGCGGGAGAGAGAATGAGCAGTTCTTC
TRBJ1-3 TRBV21-1 - - CASKDRGNTIYF TGTGCCAGCAAGGACAGGGGAAACACCATATATTTT
TRBJ1-4 TRBV28 TRBD1 - CASRVEYDRGMEKLFF TGTGCCAGCAGAGTTGAATACGACAGGGGAATGGAAAAACTGTTTTTT
TRBJ2-1 TRBV30 - - CAWSKGGGGRLNEQFF TGTGCCTGGAGTAAGGGAGGTGGCGGCAGACTCAATGAGCAGTTCTTC
TRBJ2-7 TRBV29-1 - - CSVGSSYEQYF TGCAGCGTTGGCAGCTCCTACGAGCAGTACTTC
TRBJ1-1 TRBV5-6 - - CASSLDSRAFF TGTGCCAGCAGCCTCGACAGTCGGGCTTTCTTT
TRBJ2-5 TRBV5-4 - - CASSLVAQETQYF TGTGCCAGCAGCCTTGTAGCCCAAGAGACCCAGTACTTC
TRBJ2-1 TRBV15 TRBD2 - CATSRGPGTSGRSGYNEQFF TGTGCCACCAGCAGGGGTCCCGGGACTAGCGGGAGGTCGGGCTACAATGAGCAGTTCTTC
TRBJ1-5 TRBV27 - once CASSSYSNQPQHF TGTGCCAGCAGTTCCTATAGCAATCAGCCCCAGCATTTT
TRBJ2-3 TRBV29-1 TRBD2 - CSVDSTAGLTDTQYF TGCAGCGTTGACTCGACGGCGGGACTAACAGATACGCAGTATTTT
TRBJ2-7 TRBV2 TRBD2 once CASSVGGGVNEQYF TGTGCCAGCAGTGTTGGGGGAGGGGTCAACGAGCAGTACTTC
TRBJ2-2 TRBV5-1 - - CASRNSVGTGELFF TGCGCCAGCAGGAATAGCGTTGGCACCGGGGAGCTGTTTTTT
TRBJ2-7 TRBV7-6 - - CASSLDEGYEQYF TGTGCCAGCAGCTTAGACGAGGGCTACGAGCAGTACTTC
TRBJ2-7 TRBV2 TRBD2 - CASRPGLAGGGYEQYF TGTGCCAGCAGGCCGGGACTAGCGGGAGGAGGCTACGAGCAGTACTTC
TRBJ1-1 TRBV19 - - CASSFRGNRNTEAFF TGTGCCAGTAGTTTCCGGGGGAACCGGAACACTGAAGCTTTCTTT
TRBJ1-5 TRBV28 - - CASSWVRGPYSNQPQHF TGTGCCAGCAGTTGGGTCAGGGGTCCCTATAGCAATCAGCCCCAGCATTTT